The subject of this entry is one TCR beta chain. Germline V gives CDR1 SGHTA, CDR2 FQGNSA. CDR3 length equals 15 residues. Deletions cut 1 base from V and 7 bases from J, with 16 bases between. Original data processing: Estimation of nucleated cell counts was performed using reference gene primer amplification. Clones were sequenced by immunoSEQ multiplex PCR, and TCRdb holds only the in-frame ones, with some missing. That table supplies the V and J calls and clone size; D and trimming were determined from the DNA. The top ten clones hold around 12% of a sample with a few hundred thousand clones, around 88% of them seen once. This entry is derived from a study of blood T cell repertoires in COVID-19. The wider study: Material from acute and convalescent COVID-19 was sourced from the United States, Italy and Spain. T cells, B-cell-depleted T cells, or PBMCs supplied cDNA or gDNA.

Sequencing was done on a sample of peripheral blood. The rearrangement uses TRBV7-2 and TRBJ1-2, with no clear D. This sequence originates from a woman aged 50 to 60 with COVID-19, enrolled during active disease. CDR3 loop: CASSLEVASSGGYTF. In DNA, the CDR3 is TGTGCCAGCAGCTTAGAAGTTGCCTCATCGGGTGGCTACACCTTC.